This T cell receptor beta chain was obtained from a study of T cells after posttransplantation cyclophosphamide. The table lists this clone with a few counts. Its antigen remains unidentified. Study-wide findings and caveats: Tissue-infiltrating T cells from skin or gut overlapped little with blood T cells. Later post-transplant blood repertoires were often dominated by donor CD8+ memory clones.

V trimming: 4 bases; J trimming: 6 bases; junction bases outside the gene matches: 9. Germline V gene sequence: CDR1 SGHAT, CDR2 FQNNGV. The CDR3 covers 15 residues. Assay: immunoSEQ multiplex PCR; the TCRdb copy retains only in-frame clones and omits some. The repertoire shows about 38,000 clones, none seen only once; the top ten take roughly 2.5%. The specimen sequenced was PBMCs. The genes are TRBV11-2 and TRBJ2-7, with 10 bases that match TRBD1. The sequence derives from a man aged 50 to 59 in good health, CMV-negative, and a related stem cell transplant donor. CDR3 protein: CASSSTGTGVPEQYF. CDR3 bases: TGTGCCAGCAGCTCAACCGGGACAGGGGTGCCCGAGCAGTACTTC. Filled out from reference TRBV11-2 and TRBJ2-7, the complete variable domain reads EAGVAQSPRYKIIEKRQSVAFWCNPISGHATLYWYQQILGQGPKLLIQFQNNGVVDDSQLPKDRFSAERLKGVDSTLKIQPAKLEDSAVYLCASSSTGTGVPEQYFGPGTRLTVT.